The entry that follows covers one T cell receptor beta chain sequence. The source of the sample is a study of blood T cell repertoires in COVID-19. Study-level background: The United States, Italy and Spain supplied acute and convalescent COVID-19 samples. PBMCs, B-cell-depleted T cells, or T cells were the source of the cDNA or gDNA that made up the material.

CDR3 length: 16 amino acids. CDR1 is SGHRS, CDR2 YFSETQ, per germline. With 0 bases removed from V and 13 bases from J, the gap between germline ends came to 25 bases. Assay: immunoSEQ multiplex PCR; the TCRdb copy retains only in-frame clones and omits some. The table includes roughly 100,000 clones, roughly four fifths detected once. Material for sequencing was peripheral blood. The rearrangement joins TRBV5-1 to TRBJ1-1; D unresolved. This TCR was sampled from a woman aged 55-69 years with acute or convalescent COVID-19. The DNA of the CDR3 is TGCGCCAGCAGCTTGGCCGTTAATACGGACCTGCGGGAGGTTTTCTTT. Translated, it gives CASSLAVNTDLREVFF. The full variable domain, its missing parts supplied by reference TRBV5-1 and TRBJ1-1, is KAGVTQTPRYLIKTRGQQVTLSCSPISGHRSVSWYQQTPGQGLQFLFEYFSETQRNKGNFPGRFSGRQFSNSRSEMNVSTLELGDSALYLCASSLAVNTDLREVFFGQGTRLTVV.